Each of the 21 T cell receptor beta chains below was sequenced from the same sample in a study of follicular helper T cells after annual influenza vaccination. Method: immunoSEQ multiplex PCR; TCRdb's copy keeps in-frame clones and lacks some. The sample has about 10,000 clones; approximately 80% are singletons. Described time point: 2015-2016 season, 7 days after influenza vaccination. The sample in question was CXCR5+ CD38- circulating T follicular helper cells from blood, obtained 7 days after influenza vaccination. Subset denoted: circulating Tfh, non-naive CD4+CXCR5+PD-1+ (ICOS+CD38+ or ICOS-CD38-). Receptors originate from an adult who received the influenza vaccine.

CDR3 nucleotides: TGTGCCAGCACCATAAGCCACGGATCTGGAAACACCATATATTTT. The encoded protein is CASTISHGSGNTIYF. J is TRBJ1-3 and V is TRBV6-5; no firm D call. This CDR3 comprises 15 residues. Trimming removed 7 bases at V and 1 base at J, with 14 bases between. In germline, CDR1 is MNHEY, CDR2 SVGAGI.

The chain employs TRBV6-1 and TRBJ1-6; 9 bases agree with TRBD1. The germline CDR1 and CDR2 sequences are MNHNS and SASEGT. V gave up 4 bases and J gave up 8 bases; unmatched junction bases: 6. The CDR3 spans 15 residues. The chain's CDR3 is CASSASGQGDSPLHF. The CDR3 DNA reads TGTGCCAGCAGTGCCTCGGGACAGGGCGATTCACCCCTCCACTTT.

V usage is TRBV13 and J usage is TRBJ1-6; D might be TRBD1 (5 bases). Trimming left V 5 bases short and J 7 bases short, with 9 bases between. The CDR3 spans 13 residues. Germline CDR1 and CDR2: PRHDT and FYEKMQ (reference sequence). The CDR3 sequence is CASSLRQNSPLHF. CDR3 coding DNA: TGTGCCAGCAGCCTTCGACAGAATTCACCCCTCCACTTT.

This chain links TRBV30 with TRBJ2-1; the match to TRBD1 covers 7 bases. The CDR3 sequence is 12 residues long. Germline assignment: CDR1 GTSNPN and CDR2 SVGIG (reference sequence). V lost 3 bases and J lost 7; bases outside the gene matches: 3. DNA of the CDR3: TGTGCCTGGAGCCCCAGGGGGAATGAGCAGTTCTTC. Translation: CAWSPRGNEQFF.

This clone showed up just once. The chain uses TRBV10-3 and TRBJ2-3, with D perhaps matching TRBD1 (5 bases). Trimming left V 7 bases short and J 1 base short, with 12 bases between. The CDR3 sequence is 14 residues long. Germline values: CDR1 ENHRY, CDR2 SYGVKD. The CDR3 loop is CAITPGSGTDTQYF. The CDR3 bases are TGTGCCATCACCCCAGGGTCGGGCACAGATACGCAGTATTTT.

The rearrangement joins TRBV6-6 to TRBJ1-3; perhaps TRBD1 as D (6 bases). V gave up 8 bases and J gave up 2 bases, with 16 bases separating them. This CDR3 region has 15 residues. Germline CDR1 and CDR2: MNHNY and SVGAGI (reference sequence). The CDR3 is CASRPLGATGNTIYF. As DNA, the CDR3 is TGTGCCAGCCGCCCCCTGGGGGCAACTGGAAACACCATATATTTT.

The V call is TRBV5-6, the J call TRBJ2-7; 7 nucleotides match TRBD2. Per the germline V gene, CDR1 is SGHDT and CDR2 is YYEEEE. The CDR3 has 14 residues. Losses at the gene ends were 3 bases for V and 4 bases for J; bases not matched to a gene: 7. This CDR3 reads CASSSQGGEYEQYF. The CDR3 DNA reads as TGTGCCAGCAGCTCCCAGGGAGGGGAGTACGAGCAGTACTTC.

The table lists this clone with a few counts. V gene TRBV7-9 combines with J gene TRBJ2-3; TRBD2 aligns across 7 bases. V was pared by 5 bases and J by 5 bases, with 4 bases of the junction left unmatched. The CDR3 is 13 residues long. CDR1 is SEHNR and CDR2 is FQNEAQ in the germline V gene (reference sequence). CDR3 loop: CASSPGREDTQYF. Written as DNA, the CDR3 is TGTGCCAGCAGCCCAGGGAGGGAAGATACGCAGTATTTT.

The chain uses TRBV7-7 and TRBJ2-3; D may correspond to TRBD1 or TRBD2 (5 bases each). Germline V gene lookup returns CDR1 SSHAT and CDR2 FNYEAQ (reference sequence). The CDR3 runs to 15 residues. V dropped 5 bases and J dropped 2 bases, with 14 bases sitting between them. The CDR3: CASSPSGQPTDTQYF. The CDR3 DNA reads TGTGCCAGCAGCCCCTCGGGGCAACCCACAGATACGCAGTATTTT. The variable domain in full, completed from reference TRBV7-7 and TRBJ2-3, reads GAGVSQSPRYKVTKRGQDVTLRCDPISSHATLYWYQQALGQGPEFLTYFNYEAQPDKSGLPSDRFSAERPEGSISTLTIQRTEQRDSAMYRCASSPSGQPTDTQYFGPGTRLTVL.

The chain combines TRBV5-1 with TRBJ1-2; D not resolved. Germline-derived CDR1 and CDR2 are SGHRS and YFSETQ. With 1 base removed from V and 2 bases from J, the gap between germline ends came to 9 bases. The CDR3 sequence is 14 residues long. The CDR3 DNA reads TGCGCCAGCAGCTTGATGACCGAGAACTATGGCTACACCTTC. Translating it yields CASSLMTENYGYTF.

This chain links TRBV10-2 with TRBJ1-1; D remains ambiguous. CDR1 WSHSY and CDR2 SAAADI come from the germline V gene. Trimming shortened V by 7 bases and J by 0 bases, and 15 bases separated the two germline ends. The CDR3 totals 15 residues. The CDR3 DNA sequence: TGCGCCAGCACGGACCGAGAAGAGATGAACACTGAAGCTTTCTTT. It is translated as CASTDREEMNTEAFF.

The chain is built from TRBV19 and TRBJ2-7; possible D gene TRBD1, 6 bases. The germline gives CDR1 LNHDA, CDR2 SQIVND (reference sequence). The CDR3 sequence is 14 residues long. V was cut by 4 bases and J by 2 bases, with 12 bases left in between. CDR3 nucleotide sequence: TGTGCCAGTAGTAAACAGGGTCTAACCTACGAGCAGTACTTC. Amino acids: CASSKQGLTYEQYF.

This rearrangement joins TRBV7-3 to TRBJ2-7; perhaps D is TRBD1 or TRBD2 (6 bases each). V dropped 1 base and J dropped 1 base, with 11 bases sitting between them. Germline V gene lookup returns CDR1 SGHTA and CDR2 FQGTGA. The CDR3 covers 15 residues. CDR3 loop: CASSLKGGPSYEQYF. CDR3 sequence (DNA): TGTGCCAGCAGCTTAAAGGGGGGCCCTTCCTACGAGCAGTACTTC. Full variable domain (outside the CDR3, taken from reference TRBV7-3 and TRBJ2-7): GAGVSQTPSNKVTEKGKYVELRCDPISGHTALYWYRQSLGQGPEFLIYFQGTGAADDSGLPNDRFFAVRPEGSVSTLKIQRTERGDSAVYLCASSLKGGPSYEQYFGPGTRLTVT.

The J gene is TRBJ2-7, the V gene TRBV5-4; D unclear. Trimming pared 5 bases from V and 4 bases from J, leaving 13 bases between. The CDR3 has 13 residues. In germline, CDR1 is SGHNT, CDR2 YYREEE (reference sequence). The CDR3 reads CASSGPNNYEQYF. In nucleotides, the CDR3 is TGTGCCAGCAGTGGACCGAATAATTACGAGCAGTACTTC.

This clone was detected a few times. DNA for the CDR3: TGCGCCAGCAGCACCGAGTCTGGTCAGCCCCAGCATTTT. Protein: CASSTESGQPQHF. The V gene is TRBV5-1, the J gene TRBJ1-5; D call uncertain. V was pared by 4 bases and J by 6 bases, with 11 bases between. Germline lookup yields CDR1 SGHRS and CDR2 YFSETQ. The CDR3 consists of 13 residues.

The rearrangement links TRBV18 to TRBJ1-3; D unclear. Germline-derived CDR1 and CDR2 are KGHSH and LQKENI. The ends were cut back, 6 bases at V and 4 bases at J, with 7 bases in the middle. CDR3 length: 12 residues. In DNA, the CDR3 is TGTGCCAGCTCGGGAAGGGGAAACACCATATATTTT. Protein product: CASSGRGNTIYF.

The chain links TRBV19 to TRBJ2-3; D not certain. V was pared by 6 bases and J by 4 bases, with 8 bases between. In germline, CDR1 is LNHDA, CDR2 SQIVND (reference sequence). The CDR3 sequence is 12 residues long. The CDR3 DNA sequence: TGTGCCAGTAGGAAATCCTCAGATACGCAGTATTTT. It translates to CASRKSSDTQYF. Looking up the rest from reference TRBV19 and TRBJ2-3 gives the full variable domain: DGGITQSPKYLFRKEGQNVTLSCEQNLNHDAMYWYRQDPGQGLRLIYYSQIVNDFQKGDIAEGYSVSREKKESFPLTVTSAQKNPTAFYLCASRKSSDTQYFGPGTRLTVL.

The chain combines TRBV6-6 with TRBJ1-5, with a weak D call TRBD1 (5 bases). Germline V gene data show CDR1 as MNHNY and CDR2 as SVGAGI (reference sequence). Trimming cost V 6 bases and J 2 bases, with 11 bases left between them. The CDR3 loop spans 14 amino acids. The DNA of the CDR3 is TGTGCCAGCAGCCGGGGGGAGGGCAATCAGCCCCAGCATTTT. This translates into CASSRGEGNQPQHF.

The chain couples TRBV7-8 to TRBJ2-3; D could derive from TRBD1 or TRBD2 (5 bases each). This CDR3 contains 14 residues. The ends were cut back, 4 bases at V and 5 bases at J, with 13 bases in the middle. Germline assignment: CDR1 SGHVS and CDR2 FQNEAQ. The CDR3 bases are TGTGCCAGCAGCTCCCTTGGGGGAAGAGATACGCAGTATTTT. Encoded protein: CASSSLGGRDTQYF.

The rearrangement uses TRBV7-2 and TRBJ1-3; no definite D call. Germline-derived CDR1 and CDR2 are SGHTA and FQGNSA. V lost 2 bases, J lost 2 bases, and 7 bases lay in between. This CDR3 has 14 residues. DNA for the CDR3: TGTGCCAGCAGCTTAAACATAGCTGGAAACACCATATATTTT. Residues: CASSLNIAGNTIYF.

This CDR3 is CASSLASGVGYTGELFF. The CDR3 DNA follows: TGTGCCAGCAGCTTAGCTAGCGGGGTCGGATACACCGGGGAGCTGTTTTTT. The chain employs TRBV7-2 and TRBJ2-2, with TRBD2 identical over 8 bases. V trimming: 0 bases; J trimming: 3 bases; junction bases outside the gene matches: 6. The CDR3 is made up of 17 amino acids. Per the germline V gene, CDR1 is SGHTA and CDR2 is FQGNSA.